This T cell receptor beta chain was captured in a study of blood T cell repertoires in COVID-19. The V gene end was trimmed by 8 bases and the J gene end by 0 bases; junction bases not matched to a gene: 7. The CDR3 covers 15 residues. Per germline, CDR1 MDHEN and CDR2 SYDVKM. Method: immunoSEQ multiplex PCR; TCRdb's copy keeps in-frame clones and lacks some. The top ten clones hold under 5% of a sample with around 130,000 clones, 85% of them seen once. This clone was recorded once. The receptor comes from a man in his sixties with acute or convalescent COVID-19. Sequencing was performed on peripheral blood. The chain employs TRBV28 and TRBJ1-5; 7 nucleotides agree with TRBD1. CDR3 DNA: TGTGCCAGCGGACCAGGGACAGATAGCAATCAGCCCCAGCATTTT. Encoded protein: CASGPGTDSNQPQHF.